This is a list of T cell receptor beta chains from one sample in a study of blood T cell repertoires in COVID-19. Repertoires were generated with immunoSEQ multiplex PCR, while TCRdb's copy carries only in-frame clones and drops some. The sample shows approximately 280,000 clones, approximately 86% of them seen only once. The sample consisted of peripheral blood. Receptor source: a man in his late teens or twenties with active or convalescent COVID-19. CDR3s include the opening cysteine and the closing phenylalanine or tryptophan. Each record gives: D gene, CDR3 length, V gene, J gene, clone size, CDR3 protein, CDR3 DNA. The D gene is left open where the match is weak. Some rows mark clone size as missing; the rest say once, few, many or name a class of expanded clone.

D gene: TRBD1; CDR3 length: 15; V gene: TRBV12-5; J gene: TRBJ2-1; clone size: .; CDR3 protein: CASGLGTGEYREQFF; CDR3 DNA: TGTGCTAGTGGTTTGGGGACAGGGGAGTATAGGGAGCAGTTCTTC
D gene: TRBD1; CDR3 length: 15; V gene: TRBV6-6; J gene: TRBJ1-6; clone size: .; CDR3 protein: CASRLGQGGDSPLHF; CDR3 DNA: TGTGCCAGCAGACTCGGACAGGGGGGTGATTCACCCCTCCACTTT
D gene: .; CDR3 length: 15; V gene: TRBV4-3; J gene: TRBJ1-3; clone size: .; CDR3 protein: CASSQGHSSGNTIYF; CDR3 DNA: TGCGCCAGCAGCCAAGGGCACAGCTCTGGAAACACCATATATTTT
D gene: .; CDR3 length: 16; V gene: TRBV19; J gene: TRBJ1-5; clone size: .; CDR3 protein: CASSVPGFPLNQPQHF; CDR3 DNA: TGTGCCAGTAGTGTTCCAGGATTCCCCCTCAATCAGCCCCAGCATTTT
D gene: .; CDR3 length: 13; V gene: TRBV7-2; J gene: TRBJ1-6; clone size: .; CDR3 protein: CASSLAGRTPLHF; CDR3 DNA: TGTGCCAGCAGCTTAGCGGGCAGGACACCCCTCCACTTT
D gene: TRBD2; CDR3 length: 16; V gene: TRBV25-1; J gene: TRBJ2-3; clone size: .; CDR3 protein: CASSELPSGGTDTQYF; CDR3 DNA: TGTGCCAGCAGTGAATTGCCTAGCGGGGGCACAGATACGCAGTATTTT
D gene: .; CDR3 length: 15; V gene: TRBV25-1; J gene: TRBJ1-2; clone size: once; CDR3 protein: CASSNSSSGDYGYTF; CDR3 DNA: TGTGCCAGCAGCAACTCCTCATCGGGGGACTATGGCTACACCTTC
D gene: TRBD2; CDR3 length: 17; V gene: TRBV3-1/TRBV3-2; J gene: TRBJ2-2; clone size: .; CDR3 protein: CASSQPYGTSGAGELFF; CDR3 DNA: TGTGCCAGCAGCCAACCGTACGGGACTAGCGGGGCCGGGGAGCTGTTTTTT
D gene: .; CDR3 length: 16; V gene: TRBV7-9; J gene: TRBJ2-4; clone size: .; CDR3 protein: CASIPTQELAKNIQYF; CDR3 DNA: TGTGCCAGCATACCGACACAGGAACTAGCCAAAAACATTCAGTACTTC
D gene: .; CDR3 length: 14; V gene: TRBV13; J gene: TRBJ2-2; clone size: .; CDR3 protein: CASSSTRNTGELFF; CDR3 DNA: TGTGCCAGCAGCTCCACTAGGAACACCGGGGAGCTGTTTTTT
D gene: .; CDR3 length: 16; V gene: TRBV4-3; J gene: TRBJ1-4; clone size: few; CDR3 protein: CASSAGTPGGNEKLFF; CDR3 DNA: TGCGCCAGCAGCGCCGGGACACCCGGGGGGAATGAAAAACTGTTTTTT
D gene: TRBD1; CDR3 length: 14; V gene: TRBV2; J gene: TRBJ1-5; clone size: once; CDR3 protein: CASRTGTDDQPQHF; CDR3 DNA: TGTGCCAGCAGAACGGGGACAGACGATCAGCCCCAGCATTTT
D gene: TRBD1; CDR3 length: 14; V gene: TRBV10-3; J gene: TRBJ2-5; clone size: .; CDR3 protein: CAIRGTGGRETQYF; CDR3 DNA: TGTGCCATCAGGGGGACAGGGGGCCGTGAGACCCAGTACTTC
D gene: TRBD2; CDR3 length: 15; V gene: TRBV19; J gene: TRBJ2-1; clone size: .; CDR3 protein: CASTHSGGAYNEQFF; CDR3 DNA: TGTGCCAGTACCCACAGCGGGGGGGCTTACAATGAGCAGTTCTTC
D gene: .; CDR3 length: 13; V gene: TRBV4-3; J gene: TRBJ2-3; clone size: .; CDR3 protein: CASSQGRADTQYF; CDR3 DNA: TGCGCCAGCAGCCAAGGCCGGGCAGATACGCAGTATTTT
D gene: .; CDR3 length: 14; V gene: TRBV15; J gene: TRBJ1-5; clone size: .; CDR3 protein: CATSRDSGNQPQHF; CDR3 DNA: TGTGCCACCAGCAGAGATTCGGGTAATCAGCCCCAGCATTTT
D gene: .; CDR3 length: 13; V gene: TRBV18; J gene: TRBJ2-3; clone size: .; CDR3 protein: CASSPVSSDTQYF; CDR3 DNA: TGTGCCAGCTCACCAGTCTCGTCAGATACGCAGTATTTT
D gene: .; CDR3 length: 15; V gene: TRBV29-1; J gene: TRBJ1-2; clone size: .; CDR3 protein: CSVEGGRQGNYGYTF; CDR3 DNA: TGCAGCGTTGAAGGTGGTCGCCAGGGAAACTATGGCTACACCTTC
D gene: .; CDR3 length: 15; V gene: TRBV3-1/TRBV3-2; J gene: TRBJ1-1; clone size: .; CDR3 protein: CASSPGSFMGTEAFF; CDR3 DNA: TGTGCCAGCAGCCCGGGATCCTTCATGGGCACTGAAGCTTTCTTT
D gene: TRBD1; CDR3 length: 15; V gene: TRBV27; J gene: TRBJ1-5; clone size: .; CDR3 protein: CASSLARGLGQPQHF; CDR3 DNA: TGTGCCAGCAGTCTCGCCAGGGGGCTGGGTCAGCCCCAGCATTTT
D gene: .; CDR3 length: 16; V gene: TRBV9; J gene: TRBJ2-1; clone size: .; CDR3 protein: CASSVDGGLWGIEQFF; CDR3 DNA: TGTGCCAGCAGCGTAGACGGGGGGCTTTGGGGTATCGAGCAGTTCTTC
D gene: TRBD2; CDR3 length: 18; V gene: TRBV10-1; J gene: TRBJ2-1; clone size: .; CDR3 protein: CASSESKLAGGPTNEQFF; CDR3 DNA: TGCGCCAGCAGTGAGTCAAAACTAGCGGGGGGGCCTACTAATGAGCAGTTCTTC
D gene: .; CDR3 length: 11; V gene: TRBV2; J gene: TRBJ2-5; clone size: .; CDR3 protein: CASSTKETQYF; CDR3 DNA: TGTGCCAGCAGTACAAAAGAGACCCAGTACTTC
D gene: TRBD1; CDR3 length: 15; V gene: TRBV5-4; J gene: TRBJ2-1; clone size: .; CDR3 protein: CASSGRDRASSEQFF; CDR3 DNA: TGTGCCAGCAGCGGACGGGACAGGGCATCTAGTGAGCAGTTCTTC
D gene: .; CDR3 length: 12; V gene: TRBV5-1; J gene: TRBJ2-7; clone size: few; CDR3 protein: CASQGTTYEQYF; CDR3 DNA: TGCGCCTCACAGGGCACGACCTACGAGCAGTACTTC
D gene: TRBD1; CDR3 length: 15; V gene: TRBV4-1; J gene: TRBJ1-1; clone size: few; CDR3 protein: CASSQEDRVVTEAFF; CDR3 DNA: TGCGCCAGCAGCCAAGAGGACAGGGTGGTGACTGAAGCTTTCTTT
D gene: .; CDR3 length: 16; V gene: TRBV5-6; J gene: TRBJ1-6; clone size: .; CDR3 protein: CASSLRSPARDSPLHF; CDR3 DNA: TGTGCCAGCAGCTTACGCAGTCCAGCGAGGGATTCACCCCTCCACTTT
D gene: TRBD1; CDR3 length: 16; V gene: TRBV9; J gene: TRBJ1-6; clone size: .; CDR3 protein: CASSRMRDRINSPLHF; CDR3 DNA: TGTGCCAGCAGCAGAATGAGGGACAGAATTAATTCACCCCTCCACTTT
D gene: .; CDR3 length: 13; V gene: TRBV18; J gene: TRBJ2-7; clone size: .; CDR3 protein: CASSPGVSSEQYF; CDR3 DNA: TGTGCCAGCTCACCGGGAGTCTCAAGTGAGCAGTACTTC
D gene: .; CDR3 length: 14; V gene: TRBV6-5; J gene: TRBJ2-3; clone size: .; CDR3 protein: CASAQGSSTDTQYF; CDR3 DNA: TGTGCCAGCGCTCAGGGTTCCAGCACAGATACGCAGTATTTT
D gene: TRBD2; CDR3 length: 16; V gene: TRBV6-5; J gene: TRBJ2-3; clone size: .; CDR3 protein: CASSYGERGSTDTQYF; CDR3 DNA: TGTGCCAGCAGTTATGGGGAGCGGGGGAGCACAGATACGCAGTATTTT
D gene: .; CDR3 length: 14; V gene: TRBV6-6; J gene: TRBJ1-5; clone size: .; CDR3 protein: CASSSPYSNQPQHF; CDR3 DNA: TGTGCCAGCAGTTCCCCGTATAGCAATCAGCCCCAGCATTTT
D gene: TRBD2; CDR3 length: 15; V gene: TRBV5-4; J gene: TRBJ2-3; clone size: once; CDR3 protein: CASSSRTSGTDTQYF; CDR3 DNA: TGTGCCAGCAGCTCCCGGACTAGCGGAACAGATACGCAGTATTTT
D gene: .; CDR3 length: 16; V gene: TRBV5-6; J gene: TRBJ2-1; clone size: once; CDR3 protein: CASSLAQTNSYNEQFF; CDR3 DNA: TGTGCCAGCAGCTTGGCCCAGACTAACTCCTACAATGAGCAGTTCTTC
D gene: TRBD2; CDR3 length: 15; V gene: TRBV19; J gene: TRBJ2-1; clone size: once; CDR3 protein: CASSIPASGGGGQFF; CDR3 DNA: TGTGCCAGTAGTATACCTGCTAGCGGGGGAGGCGGGCAGTTCTTC
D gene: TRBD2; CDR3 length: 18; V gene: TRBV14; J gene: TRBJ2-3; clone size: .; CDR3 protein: CASSQGPGGSLSTDTQYF; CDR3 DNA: TGTGCCAGCAGCCAAGGCCCCGGGGGGTCGCTAAGCACAGATACGCAGTATTTT
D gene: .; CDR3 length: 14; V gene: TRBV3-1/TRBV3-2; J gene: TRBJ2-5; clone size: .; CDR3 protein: CASSQETLTETQYF; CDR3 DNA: TGTGCCAGCAGCCAAGAAACCCTAACGGAGACCCAGTACTTC
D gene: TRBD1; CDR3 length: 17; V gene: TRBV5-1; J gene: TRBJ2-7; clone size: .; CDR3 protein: CASSAQHSGTGVYEQYF; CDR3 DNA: TGCGCCAGCAGCGCACAACATTCCGGGACAGGGGTCTACGAGCAGTACTTC
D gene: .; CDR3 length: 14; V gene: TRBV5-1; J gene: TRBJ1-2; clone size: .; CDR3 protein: CASSSGTKNYGYTF; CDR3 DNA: TGCGCCAGCAGCTCCGGGACAAAAAACTATGGCTACACCTTC
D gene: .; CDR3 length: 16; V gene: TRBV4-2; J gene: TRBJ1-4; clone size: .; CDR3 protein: CASSQEVGGLGEKLFF; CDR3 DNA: TGTGCCAGCAGCCAAGAAGTTGGAGGGCTCGGGGAAAAACTGTTTTTT
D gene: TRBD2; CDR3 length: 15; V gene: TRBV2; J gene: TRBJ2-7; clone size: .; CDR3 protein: CASSDLAGASYEQYF; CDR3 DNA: TGTGCCAGCAGTGACTTAGCGGGGGCTTCCTACGAGCAGTACTTC
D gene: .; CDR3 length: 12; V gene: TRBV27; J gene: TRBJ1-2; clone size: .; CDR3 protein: CASSSTGGSYTF; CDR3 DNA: TGTGCCAGCAGTTCCACAGGAGGGAGCTACACCTTC
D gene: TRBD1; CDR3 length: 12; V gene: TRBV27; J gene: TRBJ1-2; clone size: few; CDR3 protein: CASGTGGGGYTF; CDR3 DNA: TGTGCCAGCGGAACAGGGGGGGGAGGCTACACCTTC
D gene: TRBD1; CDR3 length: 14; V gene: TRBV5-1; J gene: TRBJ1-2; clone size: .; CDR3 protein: CASSRTGIYDGYTF; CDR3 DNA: TGCGCCAGCAGCCGGACAGGCATATACGATGGCTACACCTTC
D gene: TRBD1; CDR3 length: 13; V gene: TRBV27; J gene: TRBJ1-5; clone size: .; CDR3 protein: CASTQGQGQPQHF; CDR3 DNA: TGTGCCAGCACCCAAGGACAGGGTCAGCCCCAGCATTTT
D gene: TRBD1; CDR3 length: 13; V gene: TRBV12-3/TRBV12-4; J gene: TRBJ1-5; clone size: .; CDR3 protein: CASTDRVLQPQHF; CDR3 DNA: TGTGCCAGCACCGACAGGGTCCTGCAGCCCCAGCATTTT
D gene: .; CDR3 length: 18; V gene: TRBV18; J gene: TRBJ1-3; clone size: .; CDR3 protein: CASSPSMSTGRSGNTIYF; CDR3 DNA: TGTGCCAGCTCACCTAGTATGTCGACAGGCCGTTCTGGAAACACCATATATTTT
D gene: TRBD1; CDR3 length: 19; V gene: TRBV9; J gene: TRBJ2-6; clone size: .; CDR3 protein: CASSGSVGQKYSGANVLTF; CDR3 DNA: TGTGCCAGCAGCGGATCAGTGGGACAGAAGTACTCTGGGGCCAACGTCCTGACTTTC
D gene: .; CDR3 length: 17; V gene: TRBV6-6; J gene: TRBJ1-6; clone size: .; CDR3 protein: CASSRAWGGTYNSPLHF; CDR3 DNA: TGTGCCAGCAGCCGAGCGTGGGGCGGTACCTATAATTCACCCCTCCACTTT
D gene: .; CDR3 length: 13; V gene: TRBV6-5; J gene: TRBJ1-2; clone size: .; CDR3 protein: CASSYPGGHGYTF; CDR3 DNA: TGTGCCAGCAGTTACCCCGGGGGGCATGGCTACACCTTC